This TCR beta chain was documented in a study of regulatory T cells in long-lasting Graves disease (dated by TCRdb to about 2021). For context, the study as a whole: In the newly diagnosed Graves' disease group, patients had been taking antithyroid drugs for less than 3 months. This study used TCR sequencing and RNA sequencing of peripheral blood to compare persistent Graves' disease patients against newly diagnosed Graves' disease patients. The study was registered as a clinical trial and conducted in China. A total of roughly 35 samples underwent TCR sequencing: around 13 from persistent and some 20 from newly diagnosed Graves' disease patients.

This clonotype showed up many times. This receptor's antigen is unknown. Base-call qualities are not available, and no considerably larger clone is one nucleotide away. The full study reports these points: The authors noted that the small sample size was a limitation that may lower accuracy. Compared with newly diagnosed patients, persistent Graves' disease patients had lower TCR Shannon entropy and fewer highly expanded clones, which suggests clonal expansion. Sequencing and analysis were restricted to the TCR beta chain. Persistent patients shared more public clonotypes among themselves (around 3,000) than newly diagnosed patients did (approximately 970). Peripheral blood alone was examined, since thyroid tissue, which constituted the primary lesion, could not be accessed.

Interpreted using the paper, the time point label stands for: newly diagnosed GD, antithyroid drugs for less than 3 months. For both TCR sequencing and RNA sequencing, RNA was extracted from PBMCs in TRIzol. Graves' disease was diagnosed according to American Thyroid Association guidelines. Recruitment of patients was carried out at an endocrinology department in Xi'an, China. Each patient gave 7.5 to 10 milliliters of peripheral blood, collected in an EDTA anticoagulant tube. Ficoll Paque Plus density gradient separation was used to isolate PBMCs, and no further T cell sorting was performed. An Agilent 2100 Bioanalyzer and agarose gel were used to check RNA quality, and a NanoDrop 2000 was used to measure RNA concentration. Library preparation used multiplex PCR. Instrument on record: Illumina HiSeq 4000. CDR3 regions were amplified by Arm-PCR with iRepertoire HTBI primers to construct TCR beta libraries. PCR products were gel purified before sequencing. Concerning the study's data processing: Gene usage analysis of CDR3 amino acid clonotypes used the 62 TRBV and 14 TRBJ segments found across samples. COPE and FqMerger were used to merge the filtered high-quality paired reads into contigs. Contigs were aligned with BLAST to IMGT TRBV, TRBD and TRBJ reference genes, and CDR3 was defined per IMGT. Any clonotype with a frequency above 0.1% was counted as a highly expanded clone. Shannon entropy was used to measure repertoire diversity, and the Gini coefficient was used to measure V-J evenness. A clonotype was considered public if more than one individual shared it. TCRdb took the public reads, trimmed them with fastp at Q25, ran MiXCR for clone calling and kept in-frame beta chains. Every distinct CDR3 protein forms one entry, paired with its most common genes and DNA. The V and J calls, along with clone size, are taken from TCRdb and not from the paper's own processing. This sample is represented by fewer than 650,000 distinct CDR3 sequences; 15% to 20% of them were singletons. 12% of the sample is taken by the ten largest.

This same sample was also taken into another study, of T cells in Graves' hyperthyroidism and ophthalmopathy. As described in the second report: Stable Graves' hyperthyroidism was defined as the absence of progression to ophthalmopathy over 18 months of follow-up. Hyperthyroidism patients were aged 18 to 65 years and newly diagnosed, with disease duration of less than 2 months. Any patient with an uncontrolled infection, another autoimmune disease, pregnancy or lactation was excluded. Diagnoses were established on the basis of clinical symptoms, serum thyroxine and TRAb, thyroid ultrasound, and orbital computed tomography. The first round of RT-PCR for the TCR CDR3 was performed with the HTBI primer set and the Qiagen OneStep RT-PCR kit. Most expanded thyroid clonotypes (frequency above 0.001) were also detected in blood, a finding suggesting that blood repertoires may reflect thyroid immune responses. A model built on a 13 V-J signature distinguished ophthalmopathy from stable hyperthyroidism, reaching about 88% sensitivity and about 81% specificity in cross-validation and 80%/75% in testing. In validation, the model predicted progression to ophthalmopathy with around 71% sensitivity and about 72% specificity, a median of about 6.7 months before onset. To identify TCR V-J signatures that set the groups apart, the researchers used a discovery cohort of more than 95 patients, made up of under 50 with Graves' ophthalmopathy and some 56 with stable Graves' hyperthyroidism. Whether ophthalmopathy could be predicted prospectively was tested in an independent validation cohort made up of under 20 hyperthyroidism patients plus 17 patients who later progressed to ophthalmopathy. The approximately 98 discovery patients were randomly divided into training and test sets at a 7:3 ratio. Thyroid tissue and blood T-cell repertoires from roughly six Graves' hyperthyroidism patients were also compared in the study. Following sampling, methimazole starting at 30 mg daily was given to hyperthyroidism patients, and high-dose intravenous methylprednisolone was given to ophthalmopathy patients. The libraries were constructed in a second round of multiplex PCR and then size-selected and purified. The libraries were sequenced on an Illumina HiSeq2000 using paired-end 100 bp reads. SOAPnuke was used to process the raw data, throwing out any read that contained adapters or uncalled bases, had a mean Phred below 15, or lacked an exact constant-primer or identifier match. High-quality paired reads were merged with COPE v1.2.5, and unique nucleotide sequences were defined as clonotypes. MiTCR v1.1 was used to align the clonotypes against IMGT TRBV, TRBD and TRBJ reference segments. The analysis was restricted to V-J combinations with a frequency above 0.0001, which together covered 99.2% of the repertoires. A TCS score was defined as the ratio of F50 (clonal expansion) to E x V (chaos), with BLOSUM62-based TCRdist applied between CDR3 peptides within each V-J. Welch's t-statistics and random forest reduced roughly 540 V-J features to roughly 13, which were used in a naive Bayes classifier (R e1071). Sample size was not statistically predetermined, and investigators were not blinded to group allocation. TCR Vbeta CDR3 sequencing of some 140 peripheral blood samples (over 40 ophthalmopathy, about 74 hyperthyroidism and approximately 17 progressor patients) is reported in the paper.

This sequence originates from a man between 18 and 35 years old with Graves disease. Donor details come from another sample of the same person, matched by shared clones. The specimen comprised peripheral blood mononuclear cells (PBMCs), sampled at new diagnosis, from a patient treated with antithyroid drugs.

The DNA reads as follows: TGTGCCAGCAGCCCCCATCCCGGGACTAATGAGCAGTTCTTC. It translates to CASSPHPGTNEQFF. The chain couples TRBV11-2 to TRBJ2-1, and TRBD2 may be the D gene, going by 6 matching bases. The CDR3 goes from the cysteine to the phenylalanine over 14 residues. The only DNA kept is the CDR3, 42 bases in frame from the first base. V sheds 5 bases and J sheds 7 bases, leaving 15 bases between their ends. The germline V gene gives CDR1 as SGHAT and CDR2 as FQNNGV.